The entry below describes one T cell receptor beta chain. The sample comes from a study of PD-L1 blockade in urothelial cancer. Background on the study: It was in the mid-2010s that patients started atezolizumab at 1,200 mg intravenously every 3 weeks. Blood analysis occurred 3 weeks (second dose) and 6 weeks after treatment start.

Patients in the study were battling locally advanced or metastatic urothelial carcinoma. Pretreatment and on-treatment samples were taken, numbering 1 to 8 per patient. Repertoires were generated with immunoSEQ multiplex PCR, while TCRdb's copy carries only in-frame clones and drops some. In the table there are 70,000 or so clones, 70% to 90% of which are singletons. This sequence was found in a man aged 55 to 70 with urothelial cancer. The sequencing used PBMCs, collected around atezolizumab (anti-PD-L1) treatment.

As DNA, the CDR3 is TGTGCCAGCAGTTACGACAGGGACCGAGGCGGGGAGCTGTTTTTT. It is translated as CASSYDRDRGGELFF. V gene TRBV6-5 combines with J gene TRBJ2-2; 7 bases agree with TRBD1. The V segment lost 2 bases and the J segment 7 bases; nucleotides outside the gene matches: 7. The CDR3 extends over 15 amino acids. Germline loops: CDR1 MNHEY, CDR2 SVGAGI.